These T cell receptor beta chains were read from a single sample in a study of CD8 T cells in Susac syndrome. TCRdb re-analysed the immunoSEQ multiplex PCR reads in MiXCR, keeping a single row per CDR3 protein. The table lists 250,000 to 350,000 distinct CDR3 sequences, under 95% of them singletons. Sequencing input: CD4+ T cells from PBMCs. The receptors were sampled from a human donor with multiple sclerosis. Each CDR3 is given with its conserved first and last residue. Each record gives: D gene, clone size, V gene, J gene, CDR3 DNA, CDR3 protein. D genes are given only for firm matches. Clone size appears in some rows only: once, few, many, or a class for an expanded clone.

.,.,TRBV2,TRBJ2-2,TGTGCCAGCAGTTCGCAGGGGACCCCGAGCACCGGGGAGCTGTTTTTT,CASSSQGTPSTGELFF
.,.,TRBV6-2/TRBV6-3,TRBJ1-1,TGTGCAGTTCGACAAACCCCGGGGGGGGGCACTGAAGCTTTCTTT,CAVRQTPGGGTEAFF
.,once,TRBV7-2,TRBJ1-4,TGTGCCAGCAGCTTATTTGGGCCCTCTAATGAAAAACTGTTTTTT,CASSLFGPSNEKLFF
.,.,TRBV12-3/TRBV12-4,TRBJ2-1,TGTGCCAGCAGTCCCCGACAGGGAGGCTACAATGAGCAGTTCTTC,CASSPRQGGYNEQFF
.,few,TRBV5-6,TRBJ1-5,TGTGCCAGCAGCTTGAATGGGCCCGGTCAGCCCCAGCATTTT,CASSLNGPGQPQHF
TRBD2,.,TRBV6-5,TRBJ2-3,TGTGCCAGCAGTTTAGCGGGAGGGCCCACAGATACGCAGTATTTT,CASSLAGGPTDTQYF
.,.,TRBV12-3/TRBV12-4,TRBJ1-5,TGTGCCAGCAGTTTGGGGCGGGATCAGCCCCAGCATTTT,CASSLGRDQPQHF
.,.,TRBV14,TRBJ2-7,TGTGCCAGCAGTTCGGGGCGGAACGAGCAGTACTTC,CASSSGRNEQYF
.,.,TRBV19,TRBJ1-1,TGTGCCAGTATAGACGGATCGGCGGGGGGAACTGAAGCTTTCTTT,CASIDGSAGGTEAFF
TRBD1,.,TRBV7-9,TRBJ2-7,TGTGCCAGCAGCTTCACAGGGGTAACCTACGAGCAGTACTTC,CASSFTGVTYEQYF